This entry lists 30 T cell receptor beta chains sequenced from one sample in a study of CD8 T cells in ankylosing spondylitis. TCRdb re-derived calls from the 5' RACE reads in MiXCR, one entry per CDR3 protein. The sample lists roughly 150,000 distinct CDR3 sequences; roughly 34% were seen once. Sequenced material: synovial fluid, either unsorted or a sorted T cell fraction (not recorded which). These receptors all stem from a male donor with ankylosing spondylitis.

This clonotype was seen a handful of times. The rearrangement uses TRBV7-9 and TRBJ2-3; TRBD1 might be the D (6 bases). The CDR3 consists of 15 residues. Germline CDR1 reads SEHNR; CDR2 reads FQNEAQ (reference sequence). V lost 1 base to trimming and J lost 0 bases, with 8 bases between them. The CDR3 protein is CASSLVGQSTDTQYF. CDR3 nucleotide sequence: TGTGCCAGCAGCTTAGTTGGACAGAGCACAGATACGCAGTATTTT. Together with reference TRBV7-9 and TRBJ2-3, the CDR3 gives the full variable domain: DTGVSQNPRHKITKRGQNVTFRCDPISEHNRLYWYRQTLGQGPEFLTYFQNEAQLEKSRLLSDRFSAERPKGSFSTLEIQRTEQGDSAMYLCASSLVGQSTDTQYFGPGTRLTVL.

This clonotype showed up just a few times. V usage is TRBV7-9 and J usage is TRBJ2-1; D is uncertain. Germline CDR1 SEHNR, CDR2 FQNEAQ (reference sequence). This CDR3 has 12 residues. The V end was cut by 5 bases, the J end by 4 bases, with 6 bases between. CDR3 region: CASSLQYNEQFF. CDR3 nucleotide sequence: TGTGCCAGCAGCCTCCAGTACAATGAGCAGTTCTTC.

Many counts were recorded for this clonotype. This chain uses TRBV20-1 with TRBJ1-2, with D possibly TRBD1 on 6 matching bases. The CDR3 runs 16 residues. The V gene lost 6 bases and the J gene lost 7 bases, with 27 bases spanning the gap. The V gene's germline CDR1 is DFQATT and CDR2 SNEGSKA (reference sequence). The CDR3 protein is CSARVGRGPFRGGYTF. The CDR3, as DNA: TGCAGTGCCCGGGTTGGCAGGGGACCTTTCCGGGGTGGCTACACCTTC.

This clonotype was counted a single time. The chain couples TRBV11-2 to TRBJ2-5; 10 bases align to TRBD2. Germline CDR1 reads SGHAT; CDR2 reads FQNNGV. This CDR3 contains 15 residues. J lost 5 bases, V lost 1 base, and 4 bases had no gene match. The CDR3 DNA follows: TGTGCCAGCAGCTTAGGACTAGCGGGCGCCGAGACCCAGTACTTC. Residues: CASSLGLAGAETQYF. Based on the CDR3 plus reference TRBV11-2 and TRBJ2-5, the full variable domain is EAGVAQSPRYKIIEKRQSVAFWCNPISGHATLYWYQQILGQGPKLLIQFQNNGVVDDSQLPKDRFSAERLKGVDSTLKIQPAKLEDSAVYLCASSLGLAGAETQYFGPGTRLLVL.

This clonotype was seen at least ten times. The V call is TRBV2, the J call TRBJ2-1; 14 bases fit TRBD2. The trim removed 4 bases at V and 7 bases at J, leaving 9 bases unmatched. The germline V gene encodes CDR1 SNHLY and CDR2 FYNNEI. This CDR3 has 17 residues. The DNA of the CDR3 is TGTGCCAGCAGTGGGGGTCGGACTAGCGGGAGGCAAAATGAGCAGTTCTTC. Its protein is CASSGGRTSGRQNEQFF.

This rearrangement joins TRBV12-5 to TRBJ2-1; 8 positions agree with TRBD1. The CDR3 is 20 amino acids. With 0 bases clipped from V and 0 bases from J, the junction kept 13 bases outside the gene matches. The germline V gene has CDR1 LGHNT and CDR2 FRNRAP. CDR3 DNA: TGTGCTAGTGGTTTGGTACTCTTCGGACAGGGACGGGTCTCCTACAATGAGCAGTTCTTC. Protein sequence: CASGLVLFGQGRVSYNEQFF.

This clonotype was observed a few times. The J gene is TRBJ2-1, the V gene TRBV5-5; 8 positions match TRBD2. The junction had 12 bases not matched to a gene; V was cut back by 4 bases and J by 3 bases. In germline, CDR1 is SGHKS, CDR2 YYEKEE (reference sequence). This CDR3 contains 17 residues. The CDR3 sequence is CASSRSAGGSNYNEQFF. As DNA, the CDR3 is TGTGCCAGCAGCCGATCGGCGGGGGGCTCAAACTACAATGAGCAGTTCTTC.

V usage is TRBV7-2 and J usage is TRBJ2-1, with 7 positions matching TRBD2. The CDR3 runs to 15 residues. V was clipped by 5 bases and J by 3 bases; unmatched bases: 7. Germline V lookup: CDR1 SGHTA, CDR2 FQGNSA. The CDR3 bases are TGTGCCAGCAGCGCGGGACTACGAGACTACAATGAGCAGTTCTTC. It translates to CASSAGLRDYNEQFF.

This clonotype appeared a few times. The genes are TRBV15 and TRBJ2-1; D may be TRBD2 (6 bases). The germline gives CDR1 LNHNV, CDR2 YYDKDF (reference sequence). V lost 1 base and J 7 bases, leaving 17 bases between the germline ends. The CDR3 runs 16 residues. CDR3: CATSRGSSAPGNEQFF. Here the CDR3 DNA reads TGTGCCACCAGCAGAGGATCTAGCGCCCCGGGTAATGAGCAGTTCTTC.

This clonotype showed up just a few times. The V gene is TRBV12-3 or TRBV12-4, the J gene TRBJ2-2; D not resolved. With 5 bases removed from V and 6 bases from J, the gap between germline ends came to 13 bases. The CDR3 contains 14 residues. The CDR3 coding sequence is TGTGCCAGCAGTCCAAGTCAACCCTCCGGGGAGCTGTTTTTT. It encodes CASSPSQPSGELFF.

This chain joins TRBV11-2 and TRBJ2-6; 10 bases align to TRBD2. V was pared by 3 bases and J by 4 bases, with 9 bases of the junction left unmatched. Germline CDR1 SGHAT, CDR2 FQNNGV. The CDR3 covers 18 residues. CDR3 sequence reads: CASSLGLAGVGGANVLTF. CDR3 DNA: TGTGCCAGCAGCTTGGGCCTAGCGGGAGTAGGGGGGGCCAACGTCCTGACTTTC.

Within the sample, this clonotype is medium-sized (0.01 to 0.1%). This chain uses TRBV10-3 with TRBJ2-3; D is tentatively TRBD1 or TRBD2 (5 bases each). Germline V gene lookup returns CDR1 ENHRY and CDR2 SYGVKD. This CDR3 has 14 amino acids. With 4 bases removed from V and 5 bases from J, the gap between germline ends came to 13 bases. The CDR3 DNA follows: TGTGCCATCAGTGCGGGCAGGGACGGAGATACGCAGTATTTT. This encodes CAISAGRDGDTQYF.

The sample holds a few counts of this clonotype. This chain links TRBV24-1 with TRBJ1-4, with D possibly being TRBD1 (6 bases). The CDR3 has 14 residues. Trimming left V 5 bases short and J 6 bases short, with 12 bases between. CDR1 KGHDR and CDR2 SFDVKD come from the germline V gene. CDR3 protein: CATSASTGYEKLFF. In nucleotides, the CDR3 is TGTGCCACCAGTGCCTCTACAGGGTATGAAAAACTGTTTTTT.

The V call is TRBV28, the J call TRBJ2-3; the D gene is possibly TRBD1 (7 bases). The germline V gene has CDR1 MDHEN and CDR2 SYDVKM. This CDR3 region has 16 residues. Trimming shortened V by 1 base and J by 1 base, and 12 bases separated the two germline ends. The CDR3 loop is CASSLLGGTGTDTQYF. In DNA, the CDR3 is TGTGCCAGCAGTTTATTAGGAGGGACAGGCACAGATACGCAGTATTTT.

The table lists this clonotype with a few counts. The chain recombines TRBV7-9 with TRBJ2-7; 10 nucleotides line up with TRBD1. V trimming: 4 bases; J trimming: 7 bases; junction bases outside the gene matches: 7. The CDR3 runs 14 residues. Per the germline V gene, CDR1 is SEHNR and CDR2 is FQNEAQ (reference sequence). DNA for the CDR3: TGTGCCAGCAGCTCCCGGGACAGGGGAGGGGAGCAGTACTTC. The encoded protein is CASSSRDRGGEQYF.

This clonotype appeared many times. CDR3 in amino acids: CASSENVGGRRETQYF. The CDR3 coding sequence is TGTGCCAGCAGTGAAAATGTGGGGGGGCGGCGAGAGACCCAGTACTTC. The rearrangement links TRBV6-1 to TRBJ2-5; a possible D gene is TRBD2 (7 bases). This CDR3 is 16 amino acids long. The V gene's germline CDR1 is MNHNS and CDR2 SASEGT. The V gene lost 2 bases and the J gene lost 4 bases, with 17 bases spanning the gap.

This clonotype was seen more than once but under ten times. CDR3 amino acids: CASSYSRRTDDNTEAFF. The CDR3 DNA sequence: TGTGCCAGCAGTTACTCGCGGCGGACAGACGATAACACTGAAGCTTTCTTT. The rearrangement links TRBV6-5 to TRBJ1-1; possible D gene TRBD1, 6 bases. The CDR3 is 17 residues long. Looked up from germline, CDR1 is MNHEY and CDR2 is SVGAGI. V lost 0 bases, J lost 2 bases, and 16 bases lay in between.

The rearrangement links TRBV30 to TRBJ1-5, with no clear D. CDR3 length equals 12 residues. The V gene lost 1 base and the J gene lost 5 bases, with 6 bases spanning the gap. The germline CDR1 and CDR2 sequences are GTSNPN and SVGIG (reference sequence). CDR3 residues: CAWSGGYQPQHF. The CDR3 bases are TGTGCCTGGAGTGGGGGTTATCAGCCCCAGCATTTT. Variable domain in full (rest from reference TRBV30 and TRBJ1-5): SQTIHQWPATLVQPVGSPLSLECTVEGTSNPNLYWYRQAAGRGLQLLFYSVGIGQISSEVPQNLSASRPQDRQFILSSKKLLLSDSGFYLCAWSGGYQPQHFGDGTRLSIL.

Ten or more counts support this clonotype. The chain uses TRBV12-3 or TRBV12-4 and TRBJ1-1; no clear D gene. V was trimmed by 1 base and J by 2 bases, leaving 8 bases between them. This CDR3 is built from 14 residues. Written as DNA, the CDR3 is TGTGCCAGCAGTTTAGGGGCCTCCAACACTGAAGCTTTCTTT. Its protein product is CASSLGASNTEAFF.

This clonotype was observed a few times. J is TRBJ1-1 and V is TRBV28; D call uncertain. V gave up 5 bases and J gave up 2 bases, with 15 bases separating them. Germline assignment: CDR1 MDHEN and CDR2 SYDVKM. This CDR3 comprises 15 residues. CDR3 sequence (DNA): TGTGCCAGCAGTGCGATCCAGCCCAAAAACACTGAAGCTTTCTTT. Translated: CASSAIQPKNTEAFF.

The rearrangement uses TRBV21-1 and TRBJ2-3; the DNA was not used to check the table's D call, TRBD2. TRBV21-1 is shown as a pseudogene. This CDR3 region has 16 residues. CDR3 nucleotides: TGTGCCAGCACCAGGACTAGCGGGCCACGCACAGATACGCAGTATTTT. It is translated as CASTRTSGPRTDTQYF.

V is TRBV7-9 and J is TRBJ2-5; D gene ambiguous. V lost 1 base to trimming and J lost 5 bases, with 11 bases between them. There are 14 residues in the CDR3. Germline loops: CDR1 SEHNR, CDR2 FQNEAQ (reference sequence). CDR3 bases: TGTGCCAGCAGCTTAGTAGTCCTCAGGGAGACCCAGTACTTC. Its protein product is CASSLVVLRETQYF.

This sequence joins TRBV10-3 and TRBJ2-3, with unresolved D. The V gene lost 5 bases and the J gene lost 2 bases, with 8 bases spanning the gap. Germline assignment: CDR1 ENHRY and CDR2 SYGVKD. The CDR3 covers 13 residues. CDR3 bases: TGTGCCATCAGTTACAACCCCACAGATACGCAGTATTTT. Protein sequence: CAISYNPTDTQYF.

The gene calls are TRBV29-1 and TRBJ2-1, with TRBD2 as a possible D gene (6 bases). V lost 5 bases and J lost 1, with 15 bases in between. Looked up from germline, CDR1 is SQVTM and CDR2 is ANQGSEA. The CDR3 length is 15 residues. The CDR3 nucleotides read TGCAGCGTTCTACAGGACTACTTGTCCTACAATGAGCAGTTCTTC. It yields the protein CSVLQDYLSYNEQFF.

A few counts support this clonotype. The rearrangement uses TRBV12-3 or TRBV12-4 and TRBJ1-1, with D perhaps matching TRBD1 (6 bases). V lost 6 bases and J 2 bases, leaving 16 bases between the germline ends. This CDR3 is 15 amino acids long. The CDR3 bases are TGTGCCAGCAGACGGGGGGCGGGGGAAAACACTGAAGCTTTCTTT. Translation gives CASRRGAGENTEAFF.

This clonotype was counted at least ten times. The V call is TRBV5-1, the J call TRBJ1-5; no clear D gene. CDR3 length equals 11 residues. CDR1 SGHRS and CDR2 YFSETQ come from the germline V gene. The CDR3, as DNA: TGCGCGAGCCTGGCCAATCAGCCCCAGCATTTT. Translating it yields CASLANQPQHF.

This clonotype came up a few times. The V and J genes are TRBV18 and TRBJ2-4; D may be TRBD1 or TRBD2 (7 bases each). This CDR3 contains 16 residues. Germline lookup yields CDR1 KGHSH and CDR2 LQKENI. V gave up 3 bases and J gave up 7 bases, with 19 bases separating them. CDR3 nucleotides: TGTGCCAGCTCACCCTCGGGGAGGGGGCCCCGGAACATTCAGTACTTC. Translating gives CASSPSGRGPRNIQYF.

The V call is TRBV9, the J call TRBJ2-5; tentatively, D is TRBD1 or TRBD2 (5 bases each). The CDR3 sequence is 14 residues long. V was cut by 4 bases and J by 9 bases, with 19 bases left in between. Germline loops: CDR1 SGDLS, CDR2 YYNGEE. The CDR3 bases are TGTGCCAGCAGCCCGTCCACAGTTTTGGGGGCCCAGTACTTC. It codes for CASSPSTVLGAQYF.

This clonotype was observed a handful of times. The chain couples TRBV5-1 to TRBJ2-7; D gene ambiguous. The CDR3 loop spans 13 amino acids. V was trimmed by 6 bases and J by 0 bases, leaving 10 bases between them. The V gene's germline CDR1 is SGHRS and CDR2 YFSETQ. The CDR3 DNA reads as TGCGCCAGCAAGGCGGACCTCTCCTACGAGCAGTACTTC. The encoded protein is CASKADLSYEQYF.

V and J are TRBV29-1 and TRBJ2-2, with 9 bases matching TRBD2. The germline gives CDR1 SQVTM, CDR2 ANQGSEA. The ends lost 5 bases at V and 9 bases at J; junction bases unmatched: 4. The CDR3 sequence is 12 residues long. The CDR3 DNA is TGCAGCGTTTATAGCGGGAGTAGGGAGCTGTTTTTT. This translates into CSVYSGSRELFF.